The clone carrying this T cell receptor (beta chain) was picked up many times. The sample is drawn from a study of neurological immune-mediated disorders. The authors produced cDNA by 5'RACE using 10-nucleotide random UMIs. TCRdb re-analysed the 5' RACE reads in MiXCR, keeping a single row per CDR3 protein. The repertoire has about 25,000 distinct CDR3 sequences, about an eighth of them found once; the top ten carry roughly 17%. The CDR3 consists of 15 residues. Trimming stripped 9 bases from V and 3 bases from J, with 18 bases between. The chain carries TRBV12-3 or TRBV12-4 and TRBJ1-5; tentative D call: TRBD1 (6 bases). The sequencing input was PBMCs. The sequence derives from a woman in her thirties or forties with HTLV-1-associated myelopathy (HAM/TSP). The CDR3 sequence is CASQQGQAHNQPQHF. CDR3 bases: TGTGCCAGTCAACAGGGCCAGGCGCACAATCAGCCCCAGCATTTT.